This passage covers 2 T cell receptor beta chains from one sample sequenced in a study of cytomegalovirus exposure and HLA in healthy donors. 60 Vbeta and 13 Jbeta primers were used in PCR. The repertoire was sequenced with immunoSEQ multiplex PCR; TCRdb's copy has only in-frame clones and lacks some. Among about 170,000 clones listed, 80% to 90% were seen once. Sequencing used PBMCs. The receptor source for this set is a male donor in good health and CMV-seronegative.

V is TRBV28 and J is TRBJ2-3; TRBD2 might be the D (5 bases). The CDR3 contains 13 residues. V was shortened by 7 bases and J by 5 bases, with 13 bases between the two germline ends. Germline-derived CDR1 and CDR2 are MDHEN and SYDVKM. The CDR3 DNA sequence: TGTGCCAGCACCAGCCCGGGATTAGATACGCAGTATTTT. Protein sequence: CASTSPGLDTQYF.

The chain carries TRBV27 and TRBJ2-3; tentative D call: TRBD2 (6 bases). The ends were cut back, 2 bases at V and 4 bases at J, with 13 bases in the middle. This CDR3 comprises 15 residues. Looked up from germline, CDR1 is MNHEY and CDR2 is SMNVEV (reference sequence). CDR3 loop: CASSLNGRGADTQYF. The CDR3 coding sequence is TGTGCCAGCAGTTTAAACGGGAGAGGGGCAGATACGCAGTATTTT.